This T cell receptor (beta chain) was sequenced in a study of monozygotic twins with inflammatory bowel disease. Whole-study results and caveats: Researchers report that IBD patients shared fewer clonotypes with others than healthy twins, especially amid disease activity. A reduction in TCRbeta diversity (inverse Simpson) was seen in IBD patients relative to healthy co-twins.

The CDR3 sequence is 13 residues long. Germline V gene data show CDR1 as MNHEY and CDR2 as SMNVEV (reference sequence). Total RNA, at roughly 3.5 ug, went into every TCR library. Reprocessing the 5' RACE reads, TCRdb reports a single entry for every CDR3 protein and omits DNA. The ten top clones account for 7.5% to 8%, within a sample of roughly 200,000 distinct CDR3 sequences. On this clonotype itself: Its antigen is currently unknown.

Whole-blood total RNA was extracted without T cell sorting. Sequences were obtained from blood. The receptor's source is a human donor with ulcerative colitis or Crohn's disease, or a healthy co-twin of an affected twin (not recorded which). The V gene is TRBV27, the J gene TRBJ1-1; TCRdb's D call of TRBD1 is untestable without DNA. The CDR3 here is CASSLSLAGWRFF.